This record looks at one T cell receptor (beta chain) sequence and its context. Antigen specificity is unknown. The sample originates from a study of identical twins. Each cDNA held unique molecular identifiers, and template switching gave it a universal primer site. A single record per CDR3 protein comes from TCRdb applying MiXCR to the 5' RACE reads. The table lists 700,000 or so distinct CDR3 sequences, over 20% of them singletons. General study results and limits: With beta out-of-frame sequences, excess sharing by twins was weaker.

Looked up from germline, CDR1 is ENHRY and CDR2 is SYGVKD. The V and J ends lost 6 bases and 4 bases respectively, with 19 bases between them. CDR3 length: 16 residues. The same data also contributed to another study, on T cells expressing NK-cell markers.

Input material: PBMCs. The sequence was obtained from a woman aged 18-29 years in good health. The chain is built from TRBV10-3 and TRBJ2-1; D not certain. The DNA of the CDR3 is TGTGCCATCAGGCGCTCGGGTCCCTTGCCTTACAATGAGCAGTTCTTC. This sequence encodes CAIRRSGPLPYNEQFF.